This record concerns one T cell receptor beta chain sequence. CDR1 and CDR2 from the germline V gene are MNHNS and SASEGT. The CDR3 is 15 residues long. Trimming cost V 2 bases and J 3 bases; bases outside gene matches: 3. The data stem from a study of blood T cell repertoires in COVID-19. Study-wide context: Researchers got acute and convalescent COVID-19 samples from the United States, Italy and Spain. Sources were T cells, B-cell-depleted T cells, or PBMCs; the material itself was cDNA or gDNA.

Source study methods: Reference gene primer amplification gave estimated nucleated cell counts. Sequencing used immunoSEQ multiplex PCR; TCRdb keeps in-frame clones, though not all of them. V and J calls and clone size are as listed in that table; D and trimming were resolved from the DNA. Of around 72,000 clones in the sample, around 88% are singletons; the top ten hold roughly 6.7%. The sequence was collected from a woman between 65 and 79 years old with acute or convalescent COVID-19. Sample: peripheral blood. V is TRBV6-1 and J is TRBJ2-7; 11 bases match TRBD1. CDR3 DNA sequence: TGTGCCAGCAGTGAACCGGACAGGGGGCGCTACGAGCAGTACTTC. Translation gives CASSEPDRGRYEQYF.